The 25 T cell receptor beta chains below were found in one sample sequenced in a study of blood T cell repertoires in COVID-19. Produced via immunoSEQ multiplex PCR; TCRdb's table is partial and in-frame only. Seen here are 250,000 to 300,000 clones, 80% to 90% observed once, and the top ten hold roughly 9.6%. Sequencing used peripheral blood. Every receptor here comes from a woman aged 70-85 years with acute or convalescent COVID-19.

The V gene is TRBV3-1 (or the pseudogene TRBV3-2), the J gene TRBJ1-1; D possibly corresponds to TRBD1 (5 bases). The V gene's germline CDR1 is LGHDT and CDR2 YNNKEL (reference sequence). Trimming left V 4 bases short and J 7 bases short, with 16 bases between. The CDR3 consists of 14 residues. The CDR3 coding sequence is TGTGCCAGCAGCCGGAGACAGAGATCTGGTGAAGCTTTCTTT. Its translation is CASSRRQRSGEAFF.

The V gene is TRBV6-5, the J gene TRBJ1-1, with a weak D call TRBD1 (5 bases). V lost 2 bases to trimming and J lost 11 bases, with 12 bases between them. The CDR3 has 12 residues. Germline V CDR1 and CDR2: MNHEY, SVGAGI. The CDR3 region has the DNA TGTGCCAGCAGTTACGCGACAGTAGAGGCTTTCTTT. This sequence encodes CASSYATVEAFF.

V usage is TRBV7-9 and J usage is TRBJ2-1; 13 bases match TRBD2. CDR1 SEHNR and CDR2 FQNEAQ come from the germline V gene (reference sequence). J lost 8 bases, V lost 1 base, and 2 bases had no gene match. CDR3 length: 15 amino acids. Here the CDR3 reads CASSLGTSGGHEQFF. The CDR3, as DNA: TGTGCCAGCAGCTTAGGGACTAGCGGGGGACATGAGCAGTTCTTC.

The chain is built from TRBV6-5 and TRBJ2-1; TRBD2 aligns across 11 bases. Germline-derived CDR1 and CDR2 are MNHEY and SVGAGI. V was pared by 0 bases and J by 7 bases, with 5 bases of the junction left unmatched. The length of the CDR3 is 16 residues. The CDR3 protein is CASSYSILAGGNEQFF. CDR3 coding DNA: TGTGCCAGCAGTTACTCGATTCTAGCGGGGGGAAATGAGCAGTTCTTC.

The chain combines TRBV3-1 (or the pseudogene TRBV3-2) with TRBJ1-2; no clear D gene. V dropped 1 base and J dropped 8 bases, with 14 bases sitting between them. The CDR3 covers 14 residues. Germline assignment: CDR1 LGHDT and CDR2 YNNKEL (reference sequence). The CDR3 sequence: CASSQGGAVYGYTF. CDR3 nucleotides: TGTGCCAGCAGCCAAGGGGGAGCAGTCTACGGCTACACCTTC.

The rearrangement uses TRBV6-6 and TRBJ2-2, with D possibly matching TRBD2 (6 bases). CDR1 is MNHNY, CDR2 SVGAGI, per germline (reference sequence). The CDR3 is made up of 14 amino acids. V lost 9 bases, J lost 1 base, and 12 bases lay in between. CDR3 DNA: TGTGCCAGTCGCACGGGGGAGAACACCGGGGAGCTGTTTTTT. This gives the protein CASRTGENTGELFF.

This chain links TRBV4-1 with TRBJ2-2, with D possibly TRBD2 on 6 matching bases. V was pared by 4 bases and J by 2 bases, with 20 bases between. The CDR3 length is 18 residues. CDR1 is MGHRA and CDR2 is YSYEKL in the germline V gene. The CDR3 DNA is TGCGCCAGCAGCCTACCCTTAATAGTGGGGGGAAACACCGGGGAGCTGTTTTTT. Protein sequence: CASSLPLIVGGNTGELFF.

The J gene is TRBJ1-2, the V gene TRBV5-1; no reliable D call. CDR3 length: 14 amino acids. Per germline, CDR1 SGHRS and CDR2 YFSETQ. Between the trimmed V and J ends, which lost 3 bases and 3 bases, there was a span of 12 bases. CDR3 in amino acids: CASSSTGAYYGYTF. The DNA of the CDR3 is TGCGCCAGCAGCTCGACGGGAGCCTACTATGGCTACACCTTC.

J is TRBJ1-2 and V is TRBV6-2 or TRBV6-3, with D tentatively TRBD1 (6 bases). The ends were cut back, 5 bases at V and 2 bases at J, with 15 bases in the middle. This CDR3 spans 15 amino acids. Germline CDR1 is MNHEY and CDR2 is SVGEGT. The CDR3 DNA sequence: TGTGCCAGCAGTAGCCATTACAGGGCGAACTATGGCTACACCTTC. Protein: CASSSHYRANYGYTF.

This clone came up a few times. This chain joins TRBV5-4 and TRBJ1-1; perhaps TRBD1 as D (5 bases). CDR1 is SGHNT and CDR2 is YYREEE in the germline V gene (reference sequence). Trimming shortened V by 4 bases and J by 5 bases, and 12 bases separated the two germline ends. This CDR3 region has 13 residues. For the CDR3, the DNA is TGTGCCAGCAGCCTGCCCCCAGGGACTGAAGCTTTCTTT. Amino acid sequence: CASSLPPGTEAFF.

The rearrangement uses TRBV6-5 and TRBJ1-2; D gene unclear. V was trimmed by 7 bases and J by 8 bases, leaving 17 bases between them. Germline V lookup: CDR1 MNHEY, CDR2 SVGAGI. The CDR3 spans 13 residues. The chain's CDR3 is CASTDVGVRGYTF. The CDR3 DNA sequence: TGTGCCAGCACCGACGTCGGTGTGCGGGGCTACACCTTC.

This clone was counted a single time. This chain links TRBV3-1 (or the pseudogene TRBV3-2) with TRBJ1-1, with a tentative D call TRBD1 (6 bases). Trimming removed 3 bases from V and 0 bases from J, with 11 bases in between. Germline CDR1 reads LGHDT; CDR2 reads YNNKEL (reference sequence). The CDR3 length is 15 residues. CDR3 DNA sequence: TGTGCCAGCAGCCAGACAGGAGCTGTGAACACTGAAGCTTTCTTT. Protein product: CASSQTGAVNTEAFF.

This chain connects TRBV5-1 to TRBJ1-6; 9 bases are shared with TRBD1. Trimming removed 0 bases from V and 5 bases from J; junction bases left unmatched: 6. The germline CDR1 and CDR2 sequences are SGHRS and YFSETQ. The CDR3 loop spans 17 amino acids. The CDR3 region is CASSLVGQGLDNSPLHF. The CDR3 DNA follows: TGCGCCAGCAGCTTGGTGGGACAGGGACTCGATAATTCACCCCTCCACTTT.

This chain connects TRBV10-1 to TRBJ2-3, with a weak D call TRBD1 (5 bases). Trimming stripped 7 bases from V and 4 bases from J, with 30 bases between. The CDR3 totals 19 residues. Germline assignment: CDR1 WNHNN and CDR2 SYGVQD (reference sequence). In DNA, the CDR3 is TGCGCCAGCAAAGGTCGAGGTACAGGCAAAGGGTGGTTCGCAGATACGCAGTATTTT. Its protein is CASKGRGTGKGWFADTQYF.

The V gene is TRBV18, the J gene TRBJ2-5; 10 nucleotides align to TRBD2. J gave up 5 bases and V 3 bases, and 6 bases lay outside the gene matches. Germline CDR1 is KGHSH and CDR2 is LQKENI. The CDR3 covers 15 residues. The CDR3 DNA reads TGTGCCAGCTCACCTCTAGCGGGGGAGGCGGAGACCCAGTACTTC. Translated, it gives CASSPLAGEAETQYF.

The V call is TRBV7-2, the J call TRBJ1-1; possibly TRBD1 for D (5 bases). The CDR3 totals 14 residues. V was trimmed by 2 bases and J by 0 bases, leaving 7 bases between them. Germline V gene lookup returns CDR1 SGHTA and CDR2 FQGNSA. The CDR3 bases are TGTGCCAGCAGCTTATCAGGGATGAACACTGAAGCTTTCTTT. This codes for CASSLSGMNTEAFF.

The chain uses TRBV6-5 and TRBJ2-2, with TRBD2 matching over 11 bases. The CDR3 is 15 residues long. The V gene's germline CDR1 is MNHEY and CDR2 SVGAGI. After removal of 6 bases from V and 6 bases from J, the junction contained 6 bases not matched to a gene. The CDR3 nucleotides read TGTGCCAGCAGGAGTAGCGGGGGGGCTTCCGGGGAGCTGTTTTTT. It encodes CASRSSGGASGELFF.

The chain joins TRBV5-6 to TRBJ1-2; 7 bases agree with TRBD1. The CDR3 contains 13 residues. J was trimmed by 7 bases and V by 1 base; bases with no gene match: 4. Germline CDR1 and CDR2: SGHDT and YYEEEE. As DNA, the CDR3 is TGTGCCAGCAGCTTGTCAGGGGGGCTTGGCTACACCTTC. As protein: CASSLSGGLGYTF.

This sequence joins TRBV7-9 and TRBJ1-2; D unresolved. V was trimmed by 5 bases and J by 8 bases, leaving 12 bases between them. The CDR3 loop spans 12 amino acids. Germline V gives CDR1 SEHNR, CDR2 FQNEAQ (reference sequence). In DNA form, the CDR3 reads TGTGCCAGCAGCGCAGAGGGATGGGGCTACACCTTC. Its protein is CASSAEGWGYTF.

This clone was detected only a few times. CDR3: CASSPEGGGNNEQYF. The DNA for the CDR3 is TGTGCCAGCTCACCAGAAGGTGGAGGTAACAACGAGCAGTACTTC. The chain recombines TRBV18 with TRBJ2-7; D may be TRBD2 (5 bases). The CDR3 is 15 amino acids. The V end was cut by 2 bases, the J end by 5 bases, with 16 bases between. The V gene's germline CDR1 is KGHSH and CDR2 LQKENI.

The chain couples TRBV19 to TRBJ1-2; D ambiguous. V was cut by 3 bases and J by 0 bases, with 14 bases left in between. This CDR3 contains 16 residues. From germline, CDR1 is LNHDA and CDR2 SQIVND (reference sequence). The CDR3 reads CASSISSRPTNYGYTF. The CDR3 DNA is TGTGCCAGTAGTATCTCCTCTAGACCAACTAACTATGGCTACACCTTC.

The J gene is TRBJ1-5, the V gene TRBV4-1; D is uncertain. CDR1 and CDR2 (germline): MGHRA, YSYEKL. Trimming pared 8 bases from V and 7 bases from J, leaving 18 bases between. The CDR3 contains 14 residues. The CDR3 DNA is TGCGCCAGCGACCCCAGCGGAGGAGGGCAGCCCCAGCATTTT. This gives the protein CASDPSGGGQPQHF.

The V and J genes are TRBV7-2 and TRBJ2-3; possibly TRBD1 for D (6 bases). This CDR3 has 14 residues. Germline V CDR1 and CDR2: SGHTA, FQGNSA. Trimming cost V 8 bases and J 0 bases, with 12 bases left between them. CDR3 DNA sequence: TGTGCCAGCCGGGACACAGGTAGCACAGATACGCAGTATTTT. It is translated as CASRDTGSTDTQYF.

The CDR3 bases are TGTGCCAGCAGCTTGGGTAGCGGGGGGGCCCTGGTCAATGAGCAGTTCTTC. This gives the protein CASSLGSGGALVNEQFF. The chain combines TRBV5-4 with TRBJ2-1; 11 bases match TRBD2. Germline assignment: CDR1 SGHNT and CDR2 YYREEE (reference sequence). Losses at the gene ends were 0 bases for V and 6 bases for J; bases not matched to a gene: 8. The CDR3 length is 17 residues.

The chain joins TRBV6-1 to TRBJ1-1; 9 bases are shared with TRBD1. CDR1 MNHNS and CDR2 SASEGT come from the germline V gene. Losses at the gene ends were 3 bases for V and 4 bases for J; bases not matched to a gene: 12. This CDR3 is built from 17 residues. CDR3 in amino acids: CASSDPDRGYLTTEAFF. CDR3 sequence (DNA): TGTGCCAGCAGTGACCCAGACAGGGGGTATTTGACCACTGAAGCTTTCTTT.